These T cell receptor beta chains were read from a single sample in a study of blood T cell repertoires in COVID-19. The method was immunoSEQ multiplex PCR; TCRdb's version includes in-frame clones alone and lacks a portion of them. In the table there are approximately 180,000 clones, about 85% of which are singletons. The sequencing sample was made of peripheral blood. The receptors stem from a woman older than 75 with acute or convalescent COVID-19. The CDR3 runs from the conserved cysteine through the conserved F or W. A D gene is named only where the DNA matches it firmly. A clone size is listed for some rows: how often the clone was seen (once, few, many), or a class if it is expanded.

D: -; V: TRBV19; J: TRBJ1-5; size: -; CDR3: CASSITGYQPQHF; DNA: TGTGCCAGTAGTATAACAGGGTATCAGCCCCAGCATTTT
D: -; V: TRBV9; J: TRBJ1-3; size: -; CDR3: CASSVDQGNTIYF; DNA: TGTGCCAGCAGCGTAGATCAGGGAAACACCATATATTTT
D: TRBD2; V: TRBV25-1; J: TRBJ2-1; size: -; CDR3: CASSEIAGGRTDEQFF; DNA: TGTGCCAGCAGTGAAATAGCGGGAGGACGTACCGATGAGCAGTTCTTC
D: TRBD1; V: TRBV5-1; J: TRBJ1-1; size: -; CDR3: CASSHGQGNEAFF; DNA: TGCGCCAGCAGCCACGGACAGGGGAATGAAGCTTTCTTT
D: -; V: TRBV5-8; J: TRBJ1-5; size: -; CDR3: CASSRGTRADQPQHF; DNA: TGTGCCAGCAGCCGGGGTACCCGGGCGGATCAGCCCCAGCATTTT
D: TRBD2; V: TRBV14; J: TRBJ2-3; size: -; CDR3: CASSQFTGLAGDTQYF; DNA: TGTGCCAGCAGCCAATTCACGGGACTAGCGGGAGATACGCAGTATTTT
D: TRBD1; V: TRBV5-1; J: TRBJ2-7; size: -; CDR3: CASSRTGTGSSYEQYF; DNA: TGCGCCAGCAGTCGAACCGGGACAGGGAGCTCCTACGAGCAGTACTTC
D: -; V: TRBV25-1; J: TRBJ2-5; size: -; CDR3: CASSEYYGETQYF; DNA: TGTGCCAGCAGTGAATATTACGGGGAGACCCAGTACTTC
D: -; V: TRBV9; J: TRBJ1-5; size: -; CDR3: CASSVAGGSNQPQHF; DNA: TGTGCCAGCAGCGTAGCGGGGGGTAGCAATCAGCCCCAGCATTTT
D: TRBD2; V: TRBV11-3; J: TRBJ2-7; size: -; CDR3: CASSLESSGGYEQYF; DNA: TGTGCCAGCAGCTTAGAGTCTAGCGGGGGATACGAGCAGTACTTC
D: -; V: TRBV5-1; J: TRBJ1-2; size: -; CDR3: CASSLGASRDYGYTF; DNA: TGCGCCAGCAGCTTGGGTGCGTCCCGCGACTATGGCTACACCTTC
D: -; V: TRBV18; J: TRBJ1-1; size: -; CDR3: CASSPRGGYNTEAFF; DNA: TGTGCCAGCTCACCACGGGGGGGATACAACACTGAAGCTTTCTTT
D: TRBD2; V: TRBV4-1; J: TRBJ2-1; size: -; CDR3: CASSQGTSGRGSDNEQFF; DNA: TGCGCCAGCAGCCAGGGGACTAGCGGGAGAGGGTCCGACAATGAGCAGTTCTTC
D: -; V: TRBV24-1; J: TRBJ1-5; size: -; CDR3: CATSSRGRGDQPQHF; DNA: TGTGCCACCAGTTCACGGGGGCGGGGGGATCAGCCCCAGCATTTT
D: TRBD2; V: TRBV3-1/TRBV3-2; J: TRBJ2-3; size: -; CDR3: CASSLRTGTSGSHTQYF; DNA: TGTGCCAGCAGTCTTAGAACCGGGACTAGCGGGAGCCACACGCAGTATTTT
D: -; V: TRBV10-2; J: TRBJ1-1; size: many; CDR3: CASSGRTEAFF; DNA: TGCGCCAGCTCGGGGAGGACTGAAGCTTTCTTT
D: TRBD1; V: TRBV5-1; J: TRBJ1-5; size: -; CDR3: CASSIGTGAQPQHF; DNA: TGCGCCAGCAGCATAGGGACAGGGGCTCAGCCCCAGCATTTT
D: -; V: TRBV6-5; J: TRBJ1-2; size: -; CDR3: CASSYSLGQGYGYTF; DNA: TGTGCCAGCAGTTACTCTTTAGGGCAGGGCTATGGCTACACCTTC
D: -; V: TRBV7-8; J: TRBJ2-7; size: -; CDR3: CASSPSDQRGEQYF; DNA: TGTGCCAGCAGCCCGTCGGACCAAAGGGGCGAGCAGTACTTC
D: -; V: TRBV10-1; J: TRBJ2-7; size: -; CDR3: CASSESSDNSYEQYF; DNA: TGCGCCAGCAGTGAGTCAAGTGACAACTCCTACGAGCAGTACTTC
D: -; V: TRBV19; J: TRBJ2-7; size: -; CDR3: CASSYEPTYEQYF; DNA: TGTGCCAGTAGTTACGAGCCTACCTACGAGCAGTACTTC
D: -; V: TRBV12-3/TRBV12-4; J: TRBJ1-2; size: -; CDR3: CASSLRQNYGYTF; DNA: TGTGCCAGCAGTTTAAGACAGAACTATGGCTACACCTTC
D: -; V: TRBV7-8; J: TRBJ1-5; size: -; CDR3: CASSSYSNQPQHF; DNA: TGTGCCAGCAGCTCGTATAGCAATCAGCCCCAGCATTTT